This T cell receptor beta chain was captured in a study of identical twins. TCRdb processed the 5' RACE reads anew with MiXCR; each CDR3 protein has one entry. The sample holds 600,000 to 700,000 distinct CDR3 sequences, roughly 20% seen once. In this sample, this clonotype turned up a few times. V lost 2 bases, J lost 1 base, and 12 bases lay in between. From germline, CDR1 is SGHVS and CDR2 FNYEAQ. This CDR3 is 15 amino acids long. The sample was also linked to a second study, of T cells expressing NK-cell markers.

Material for sequencing was PBMCs. The chain carries TRBV7-6 and TRBJ2-7, with D possibly TRBD1 on 6 matching bases. The TCR was taken from a woman aged 18-29 years in good health. The CDR3 here is CASSLLWGPSYEQYF. The CDR3 bases are TGTGCCAGCAGCTTATTATGGGGGCCTTCCTACGAGCAGTACTTC.